The following is a TCR beta chain sequence with its context. This sample also contains other DNA sequences that code for the same CDR3. The entry originates in a study of blood T cell repertoires in COVID-19. CDR3 length: 15 residues. CDR1 MGHRA and CDR2 YSYEKL come from the germline V gene. V lost 3 bases and J lost 4; bases outside the gene matches: 5. Profiled with immunoSEQ multiplex PCR; TCRdb holds only in-frame clones, not every one. The data show about 410,000 clones, about nine tenths seen once. The sequence was collected from a man aged 18 to 35 who had recovered from COVID-19. V and J are TRBV4-1 and TRBJ2-1; TRBD2 matches 8 bases. Source material: PBMCs or T cells enriched from blood (not recorded which). CDR3 in DNA: TGCGCCAGCAGCCAGATAGCGGGATCTTACAATGAGCAGTTCTTC. Translating gives CASSQIAGSYNEQFF.